This TCR beta chain was observed in a study of shared clonotypes between healthy human individuals (TCRdb year 2020). Notes on the research overall: A few men and two women, aged 18 to 49 years, made up the cohort. Per donor, leukapheresis produced somewhere between about 0.94 and 9 billion PBMCs. The study deeply sequenced blood TCR repertoires of about five healthy adults to estimate repertoire size and the extent of clonotype sharing between individuals. For each donor, CD4 naive and CD4 memory were each given three plates, CD8 naive was given two plates, and CD8 memory was given one plate. To increase sequencing depth and limit assay-specific biases, TCR repertoire library preparation and sequencing were carried out by different laboratories using diverse techniques.

Beyond this particular receptor, the publication reports: Incomplete sequencing was indicated by rarefaction of sorted-subset datasets, despite the large sequencing depth. Higher generation probabilities were observed for clonotypes shared by all four sorted-subset donors than for non-shared clonotypes. Based on pairwise subsampling, the degree of clonotype sharing among donors was expected to be affected by sequencing depth. Naive subsets generally had larger estimated clonotype richness than memory subsets. The genetic and exposure-history diversity represented was limited by the small number of donors. When a handful of donors were compared, the shared fraction of clonotypes was 5% to 6.5% for naive CD4, roughly 3.3% for naive CD8, 2.3% for memory CD4, and 0.4% for memory CD8. Sampling was restricted to blood, and TCR repertoires in tissue are likely to differ from TCR repertoires in blood.

From cysteine to phenylalanine, the CDR3 is 15 amino acids long. The retained sequence is limited to the CDR3, 45 bases, with the frame set at the first base. V is trimmed back by 5 bases and J by 1 base, and the junction contains 5 bases that no gene match accounts for. In the germline V gene, CDR1 corresponds to MNHEY and CDR2 to SVGAGI. Using the deep immunoSEQ assay, TCR CDR3 regions were amplified from genomic DNA by multiplex PCR. Extracted genomic DNA from each cell subset was distributed evenly across all wells of several immunoSEQ 96-well plates, and each plate was treated as a replicate. For sorted subsets, approximately 210 ng of genomic DNA, equivalent to around 29,000 T cell genomes, went into each replicate PCR. The purified libraries were quantified using a Qubit 3.0 fluorometer, sized with a Bioanalyzer 2100, and then quantified again using the KAPA Library Quantification kit. Every immunoSEQ 96-well plate was sequenced on a dedicated single-read 150-cycle Illumina NextSeq 550 flow cell. From the authors' description of their analysis: Because only junctional sequences without quality scores were contained in the immunoSEQ output, filtering matching that applied to full-length reads could not be performed. To assign V/J genes and CDR3, sequences were annotated using PyIR, a Python wrapper for IgBLAST v1.9, with IMGT germline references. Reads were removed for weak V/J assignments (E-value above 1e-6), missing CDR3, stop codons, out-of-frame junctions, or ambiguous translated residues. A V3J clonotype was defined by an identical inferred V gene, J gene, and CDR3 amino acid sequence. Percentage overlap between repertoires was calculated by dividing the number of shared unique clonotypes by the size of the smaller repertoire. Repertoire richness was assessed with RTK rarefaction, the Chao1 estimator, and Recon v2.1 estimates of unobserved clonotypes. OLGA was used to compute generation probabilities for all TCRbeta clonotypes that the gDNA method yielded from several donors. TCRdb limited this immuneACCESS table to in-frame rearrangements with V and J called. A share of clones is missing; checked studies link under half to unresolved V genes, and the rest is unexplained. That table furnishes V, J and clone size, whereas the DNA furnished D and trimming. A total of a few million clones appear in this sample, just over 90% of them only once. Around 0.14% of the sample is held by the ten biggest clonotypes.

The donors were healthy, HIV-negative adults who had no recently reported acute infections or vaccinations. Every donor was a Caucasian adult living in Nashville, Tennessee, USA. CD4+ T cells were enriched by magnetic negative selection, after which naive cells were positively selected on CD45RA and the negative fraction was taken as the memory subset. Blood was collected by leukapheresis, and PBMCs were isolated by Ficoll-Histopaque density gradient centrifugation and then cryopreserved in liquid nitrogen vapor phase. Analytical flow cytometry was used to check the purity and quantity of each magnetically sorted T cell population. Genomic DNA was isolated from every sorted fraction and measured by UV absorbance on a Nanodrop 2000c. Comments on this clone: No cognate antigen has been identified for it. No much larger clonotype is one base removed from it; base qualities were not supplied.

This clonotype originated in a man aged 18 to 35 in good health. Sequencing input: naive CD4+ T cells sorted from blood. The cell subset or site label on this specimen signifies: CD45RA+ positively selected. The rearranged segments are TRBV6-5 and TRBJ2-1, and 7 junctional nucleotides match TRBD2. The nucleotides are TGTGCCAGCAGTATCATCGGGGGGTCCTACAATGAGCAGTTCTTC. Its coded protein is CASSIIGGSYNEQFF.